Reported below is one T cell receptor beta chain. Antigen specificity is unknown. This sample is part of a study of Ad26.COV2.S vaccination and SARS-CoV-2 variants. Findings and limits, study-wide: After vaccination, substantial breadth of spike-specific CD8+ and CD4+ responses was reported.

In germline, CDR1 is SQVTM, CDR2 ANQGSEA. The CDR3 is made up of 15 amino acids. J lost 1 base, V lost 4 bases, and 5 bases had no gene match. This table comes from immunoSEQ multiplex PCR, and its TCRdb copy is limited to in-frame clones, with some not included. Found here are 350,000 to 600,000 clones, roughly nine tenths of them singletons; the top ten hold 1.5% to 2%. Treatment of the sample: some 20 received Ad26.COV2.S at low or high dose, single or two shots; 5 received placebo; per-sample allocation not given. Day 63 after the first vaccine or placebo injection was the time point for sampling.

The chain links TRBV29-1 to TRBJ2-1; 9 nucleotides match TRBD2. The TCR was taken from a person aged 18 to 59 who received the Ad26.COV2.S COVID-19 vaccine or a placebo. This specimen was peripheral blood, taken in a trial of Ad26.COV2.S vaccine versus placebo. The CDR3 region is CSVGQRGASYNEQFF. The CDR3 nucleotides read TGCAGCGTTGGACAGCGGGGGGCATCCTACAATGAGCAGTTCTTC.